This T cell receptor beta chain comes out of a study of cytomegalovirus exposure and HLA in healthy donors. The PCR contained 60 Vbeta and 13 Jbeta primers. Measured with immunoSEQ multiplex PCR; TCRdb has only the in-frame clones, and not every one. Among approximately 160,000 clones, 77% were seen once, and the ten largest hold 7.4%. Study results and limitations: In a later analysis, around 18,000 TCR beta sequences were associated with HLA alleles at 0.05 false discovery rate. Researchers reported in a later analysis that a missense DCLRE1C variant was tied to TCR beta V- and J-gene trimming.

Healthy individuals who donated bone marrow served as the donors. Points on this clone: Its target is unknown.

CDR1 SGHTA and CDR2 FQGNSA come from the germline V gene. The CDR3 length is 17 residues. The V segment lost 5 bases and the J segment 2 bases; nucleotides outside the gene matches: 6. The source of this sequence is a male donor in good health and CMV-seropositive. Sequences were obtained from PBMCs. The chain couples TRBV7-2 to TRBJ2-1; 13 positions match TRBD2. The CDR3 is CASSIRLAGGPYNEQFF. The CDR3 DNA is TGTGCCAGCAGCATACGACTAGCGGGGGGACCCTACAATGAGCAGTTCTTC.